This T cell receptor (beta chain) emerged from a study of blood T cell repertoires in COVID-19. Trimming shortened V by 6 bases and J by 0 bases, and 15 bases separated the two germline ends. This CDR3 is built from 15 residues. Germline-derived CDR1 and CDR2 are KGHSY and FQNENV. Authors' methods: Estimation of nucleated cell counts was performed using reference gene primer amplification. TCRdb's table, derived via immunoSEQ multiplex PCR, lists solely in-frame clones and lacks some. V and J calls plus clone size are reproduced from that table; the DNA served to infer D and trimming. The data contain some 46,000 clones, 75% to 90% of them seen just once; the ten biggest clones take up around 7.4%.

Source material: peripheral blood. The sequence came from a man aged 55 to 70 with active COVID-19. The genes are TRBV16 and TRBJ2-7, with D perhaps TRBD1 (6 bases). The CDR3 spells CASSPGTTLSYEQYF. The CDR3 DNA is TGTGCCAGCAGTCCCGGGACAACTCTCTCCTACGAGCAGTACTTC.